This TCR beta chain stems from a study of blood T cell repertoires in COVID-19. With V trimmed by 4 bases and J by 10 bases, 8 bases remained unmatched. Germline V gene data show CDR1 as SNHLY and CDR2 as FYNNEI. This CDR3 has 15 residues. Some clones are missing from TCRdb's copy, which holds only in-frame ones; the method was immunoSEQ multiplex PCR. Here the sample spans about 250,000 clones, 75% to 95% being singletons. The V call is TRBV2, the J call TRBJ2-1, with 12 nucleotides matching TRBD2. The sequence was collected from a woman younger than 35 who had recovered from COVID-19. Sequencing was carried out using PBMCs or T cells enriched from blood (not recorded which). CDR3 loop: CASSASSGRVDEQFF. CDR3 sequence (DNA): TGTGCCAGCAGTGCCTCTAGCGGGAGGGTGGACGAGCAGTTCTTC.